These 20 T cell receptor beta chains originate from one sample sequenced in a study of brain metastases from non-small cell lung cancer. Some clones are missing from TCRdb's copy, which holds only in-frame ones; the method was immunoSEQ multiplex PCR. The table shows roughly 3,700 clones, with approximately 87% occurring only once. The sequencing input was primary lung tumor tissue. All receptors derive from a donor aged 40 or over with non-small cell lung cancer.

This chain joins TRBV10-2 and TRBJ1-1; D gene ambiguous. The CDR3 runs to 12 residues. V lost 2 bases and J 1 base, leaving 2 bases between the germline ends. Germline CDR1 and CDR2: WSHSY and SAAADI. CDR3 protein: CASSERNTEAFF. CDR3 coding DNA: TGCGCCAGCAGTGAGAGGAACACTGAAGCTTTCTTT.

This clone was seen once. The chain carries TRBV5-4 and TRBJ1-1, with 12 bases identical to TRBD1. Losses at the gene ends were 4 bases for V and 6 bases for J; bases not matched to a gene: 4. The CDR3 is 14 amino acids. CDR1 SGHNT and CDR2 YYREEE come from the germline V gene (reference sequence). For the CDR3, the DNA is TGTGCCAGCAGCGGGGGACAGGGGGCTGCTGAAGCTTTCTTT. This gives the protein CASSGGQGAAEAFF.

The V and J genes are TRBV9 and TRBJ1-6; D unclear. CDR3 length equals 14 residues. The V gene lost 4 bases and the J gene lost 4 bases, with 9 bases spanning the gap. Germline CDR1 is SGDLS and CDR2 is YYNGEE. The CDR3 loop reads CASSSRTYNSPLHF. In DNA, the CDR3 is TGTGCCAGCAGCTCTCGCACGTATAATTCACCCCTCCACTTT.

This rearrangement joins TRBV5-4 to TRBJ1-4; D uncertain. V was shortened by 0 bases and J by 5 bases, with 5 bases between the two germline ends. Germline V gene lookup returns CDR1 SGHNT and CDR2 YYREEE (reference sequence). The CDR3 is 13 amino acids. The CDR3 loop reads CASSLGRNEKLFF. CDR3 coding DNA: TGTGCCAGCAGCTTGGGAAGAAATGAAAAACTGTTTTTT.

The V call is TRBV30, the J call TRBJ2-2; either TRBD1 or TRBD2 may supply D (5 bases each). Germline V lookup: CDR1 GTSNPN, CDR2 SVGIG (reference sequence). V was cut by 5 bases and J by 3 bases, with 13 bases left in between. This CDR3 spans 14 amino acids. For the CDR3, the DNA is TGTGCCTGGTGGCCCCGGGGCTACACCGGGGAGCTGTTTTTT. This translates into CAWWPRGYTGELFF.

The chain is built from TRBV5-1 and TRBJ1-1, with D possibly matching TRBD1 (5 bases). Germline V gene data show CDR1 as SGHRS and CDR2 as YFSETQ. Trimming cost V 1 base and J 5 bases, with 12 bases left between them. The length of the CDR3 is 14 residues. CDR3 DNA: TGCGCCAGCAGCTTGAAGGAGGGGAAGACTGAAGCTTTCTTT. It yields the protein CASSLKEGKTEAFF.

The rearrangement joins TRBV27 to TRBJ1-2; no definite D call. V was clipped by 11 bases and J by 5 bases, with 12 bases between them. Germline assignment: CDR1 MNHEY and CDR2 SMNVEV (reference sequence). This CDR3 region has 11 residues. The CDR3 bases are TGTGCCGCCCAGGACGAGTATGGCTACACCTTC. It translates to CAAQDEYGYTF.

The V and J genes are TRBV2 and TRBJ2-6; D ambiguous. Germline V CDR1 and CDR2: SNHLY, FYNNEI. Trimming shortened V by 7 bases and J by 0 bases, and 7 bases separated the two germline ends. The CDR3 is 14 amino acids. The CDR3 DNA is TGTGCCAGCACGCCTTCCTCTGGGGCCAACGTCCTGACTTTC. Translating gives CASTPSSGANVLTF.

The chain carries TRBV29-1 and TRBJ1-1; 7 bases align to TRBD1. V trimming: 3 bases; J trimming: 0 bases; junction bases outside the gene matches: 4. The CDR3 is 14 amino acids. Germline V gene sequence: CDR1 SQVTM, CDR2 ANQGSEA. This CDR3 reads CSVDETGLNTEAFF. CDR3 in DNA: TGCAGCGTTGACGAGACAGGGTTGAACACTGAAGCTTTCTTT.

This chain joins TRBV6-2 or TRBV6-3 and TRBJ2-3; possible D gene TRBD1, 5 bases. V lost 5 bases and J lost 0, with 9 bases in between. Looked up from germline, CDR1 is MNHEY and CDR2 is SVGEGT. CDR3 length: 14 amino acids. CDR3 residues: CASSRQYSTDTQYF. The CDR3 DNA reads as TGTGCCAGCAGTCGACAGTATAGCACAGATACGCAGTATTTT.

The chain combines TRBV3-1 (or the pseudogene TRBV3-2) with TRBJ1-3; no reliable D call. The CDR3 totals 15 residues. The germline CDR1 and CDR2 sequences are LGHDT and YNNKEL (reference sequence). V dropped 0 bases and J dropped 0 bases, with 6 bases sitting between them. Here the CDR3 DNA reads TGTGCCAGCAGCCAAGATCCTGGCTCTGGAAACACCATATATTTT. Translating gives CASSQDPGSGNTIYF.

This clone was recorded only once. The CDR3 DNA follows: TGTGCCAGCAGCAAAGAGGTCAGGGGGATAATCTATGGCTACACCTTC. As protein: CASSKEVRGIIYGYTF. V and J are TRBV21-1 and TRBJ1-2; no check of the table's D call, TRBD1, against the DNA was made. TRBV21-1 is a listed pseudogene. The CDR3 runs to 16 residues.

V and J are TRBV5-8 and TRBJ1-1; tentative D call: TRBD1 (5 bases). V lost 1 base, J lost 12 bases, and 13 bases lay in between. CDR3 length equals 12 residues. The germline V gene has CDR1 SGHTS and CDR2 YDEGEE. For the CDR3, the DNA is TGTGCCAGCAGCTTGTGGAGGGGAGCGTCTTTCTTT. It encodes CASSLWRGASFF. Variable domain in full (rest from reference TRBV5-8 and TRBJ1-1): EAGVTQSPTHLIKTRGQQATLRCSPISGHTSVYWYQQALGLGLQFLLWYDEGEERNRGNFPPRFSGRQFPNYSSELNVNALELEDSALYLCASSLWRGASFFGQGTRLTVV.

This clone has just one count. The CDR3 region has the DNA TGCGCCAGCAGCGGGGGACTAGCGAGTGCAGATACGCAGTATTTT. It codes for CASSGGLASADTQYF. The chain has TRBV5-1 and TRBJ2-3; 10 nucleotides align to TRBD2. Germline V gene lookup returns CDR1 SGHRS and CDR2 YFSETQ. The CDR3 consists of 15 residues. J lost 4 bases, V lost 4 bases, and 6 bases had no gene match.

V gene TRBV21-1 combines with J gene TRBJ2-5. TRBV21-1 is a known pseudogene. This CDR3 is 11 amino acids long. As DNA, the CDR3 is TGTGCCAGCAGCAAAGGAGAGACCCAGTACTTC. It is translated as CASSKGETQYF.

Points on this clone: A clone one base away is much larger, so this may be a read error. The chain carries TRBV7-9 and TRBJ1-5, with TRBD1 as a possible D gene (5 bases). Trimming removed 7 bases at V and 6 bases at J, with 10 bases between. The germline V gene encodes CDR1 SEHNR and CDR2 FQNEAQ (reference sequence). This CDR3 is 12 amino acids long. As DNA, the CDR3 is TGTGCCAGCATGGGGGGGAGTCAGCCCCAGCATTTT. This codes for CASMGGSQPQHF.

This clone was observed a few times. The V call is TRBV5-4, the J call TRBJ1-1, with D perhaps TRBD1 (5 bases). The length of the CDR3 is 15 residues. Germline V lookup: CDR1 SGHNT, CDR2 YYREEE (reference sequence). V was shortened by 2 bases and J by 9 bases, with 20 bases between the two germline ends. The CDR3 reads CASSFGTPGTTKAFF. CDR3 sequence (DNA): TGTGCCAGCAGCTTTGGGACGCCCGGGACTACTAAAGCTTTCTTT.

The chain has TRBV9 and TRBJ1-3, with D tentatively TRBD1 (5 bases). The length of the CDR3 is 13 residues. Trimming stripped 4 bases from V and 4 bases from J, with 9 bases between. Germline CDR1 reads SGDLS; CDR2 reads YYNGEE. DNA for the CDR3: TGTGCCAGCAGCTTCGGGGACGGAAACACCATATATTTT. It encodes CASSFGDGNTIYF.

The rearrangement links TRBV19 to TRBJ2-7, with a possible D match to TRBD2 (5 bases). This CDR3 comprises 13 residues. Trimming took 3 bases from V and 1 from J, leaving 7 bases between them. Germline V gene sequence: CDR1 LNHDA, CDR2 SQIVND (reference sequence). In DNA form, the CDR3 reads TGTGCCAGTAGTATCGGGAAGTCCTACGAGCAGTACTTC. Translating it yields CASSIGKSYEQYF.

This chain connects TRBV14 to TRBJ2-7; D not resolved. The germline V and J ends were trimmed by 0 bases and 4 bases, with 13 bases remaining between them. The CDR3 contains 15 residues. Germline-derived CDR1 and CDR2 are SGHDN and FVKESK. The CDR3 loop is CASSQDDAAGYEQYF. CDR3 in DNA: TGTGCCAGCAGCCAAGATGATGCGGCCGGATACGAGCAGTACTTC.